This TCR beta chain was captured in a study of blood T cell repertoires in COVID-19. Study summary: Samples representing acute and convalescent COVID-19 were sourced from the United States, Italy and Spain. T cells, B-cell-depleted T cells, or PBMCs supplied cDNA or gDNA.

Germline loops: CDR1 SEHNR, CDR2 FQNEAQ (reference sequence). This CDR3 has 15 amino acids. Germline trimming cut 4 bases from V and 10 bases from J; bases unmatched to any gene: 11. Per the original data handling: Amplification of reference gene primers was used by the study to estimate nucleated cell counts. Measured with immunoSEQ multiplex PCR; TCRdb has only the in-frame clones, and not every one. V, J and clone size were drawn from that table, and D and trimming were deduced from the DNA. The sample holds over 250,000 clones, approximately 90% seen once. Material: PBMCs or T cells enriched from blood (not recorded which). V and J are TRBV7-9 and TRBJ2-2; 8 nucleotides align to TRBD1. The source is a man aged 35 to 55 who had recovered from COVID-19. The CDR3: CASSSQGASLVELFF. The DNA for the CDR3 is TGTGCCAGCAGCTCCCAGGGGGCTTCCCTTGTGGAGCTGTTTTTT.